The 5 T cell receptor beta chains below were found in one sample sequenced in a study of chemoradiotherapy in HPV16-positive cancers. Method: immunoSEQ multiplex PCR; TCRdb's copy keeps in-frame clones and lacks some. The sample shows about 14,000 clones, more than 70% of them seen only once. Sequencing was performed on tumor tissue, taken from a patient who underwent chemoradiotherapy. These receptors were taken from a human donor with HPV-associated anogenital cancer.

The V call is TRBV7-2, the J call TRBJ2-6, with 9 bases identical to TRBD1. In germline, CDR1 is SGHTA, CDR2 FQGNSA. With V trimmed by 5 bases and J by 2 bases, 7 bases remained unmatched. The CDR3 sequence is 17 residues long. The CDR3, as DNA: TGTGCCAGCAGCCCCCCGGGGGACAGGGCTGGGGCCAACGTCCTGACTTTC. Its translation: CASSPPGDRAGANVLTF.

The chain combines TRBV6-5 with TRBJ2-5; D is undetermined. Trimming cost V 2 bases and J 3 bases, with 4 bases left between them. The CDR3 has 12 amino acids. Per the germline V gene, CDR1 is MNHEY and CDR2 is SVGAGI. CDR3 in DNA: TGTGCCAGCAGTTACAATGAAGAGACCCAGTACTTC. Amino acid sequence: CASSYNEETQYF.

The V call is TRBV12-5, the J call TRBJ2-5, with D possibly matching TRBD2 (5 bases). The CDR3 has 15 residues. The germline CDR1 and CDR2 sequences are LGHNT and FRNRAP. V lost 7 bases and J 2 bases, leaving 17 bases between the germline ends. The CDR3 sequence: CASAPPLGGQETQYF. DNA for the CDR3: TGTGCTAGTGCCCCTCCGTTGGGCGGGCAAGAGACCCAGTACTTC.

The chain combines TRBV2 with TRBJ2-7; 7 nucleotides match TRBD2. Germline V gene data show CDR1 as SNHLY and CDR2 as FYNNEI. Losses at the gene ends were 8 bases for V and 11 bases for J; bases not matched to a gene: 9. There are 11 residues in the CDR3. The CDR3 protein is CASSDRGDEYF. In nucleotides, the CDR3 is TGTGCCAGCTCGGACCGGGGGGACGAGTACTTC.

The chain is built from TRBV7-8 and TRBJ1-1; D gene unclear. Per the germline V gene, CDR1 is SGHVS and CDR2 is FQNEAQ. Deletions cut 1 base from V and 4 bases from J, with 7 bases between. The CDR3 is made up of 13 amino acids. CDR3 protein: CASSLDSGTEAFF. The CDR3 DNA reads as TGTGCCAGCAGCTTAGATAGTGGCACTGAAGCTTTCTTT.